The 2 T cell receptor beta chains below come from one sample, sequenced in a study of blood T cell repertoires in COVID-19. Libraries were prepared by immunoSEQ multiplex PCR; TCRdb keeps only in-frame clonotypes and omits some of them. The sample has about 250,000 clones; under 90% are singletons. Specimen: PBMCs or T cells enriched from blood (not recorded which). Source of these receptors: a man in his forties who had recovered from COVID-19.

This chain links TRBV9 with TRBJ2-5; 9 bases map to TRBD2. V lost 0 bases, J lost 1 base, and 7 bases stayed unmatched. Germline V gives CDR1 SGDLS, CDR2 YYNGEE. This CDR3 has 17 residues. CDR3 loop: CASSVGYSGGTQETQYF. The CDR3 nucleotides are TGTGCCAGCAGCGTAGGGTATAGCGGGGGTACCCAAGAGACCCAGTACTTC.

The genes are TRBV2 and TRBJ2-1, with TRBD2 matching over 12 bases. The V gene's germline CDR1 is SNHLY and CDR2 FYNNEI. V was pared by 4 bases and J by 8 bases, with 9 bases of the junction left unmatched. The CDR3 runs to 16 residues. The CDR3 loop is CASSGPLAGGRDEQFF. Written as DNA, the CDR3 is TGTGCCAGCAGTGGTCCCCTAGCGGGAGGGCGCGATGAGCAGTTCTTC.